A selection of T cell receptor beta chains follows, all from one sample in a study of T cell responses to AZD1222 COVID-19 vaccine. The assay was immunoSEQ multiplex PCR, and TCRdb's table has in-frame clones only and misses some. The table has 70,000 to 95,000 clones, under 90% seen once; the top ten hold roughly 2.8%. Here the sequenced sample was peripheral blood, taken on day 0 of MenACWY control vaccination. These receptor sequences come from an adult in good health. CDR3s include the opening cysteine and the closing phenylalanine or tryptophan. Each record gives: J gene, D gene, V gene, clone size, CDR3 DNA, CDR3 protein. The D gene is left open where the match is weak. Size is stated for part of the rows, as once, few or many counts, or as a class when the clone is expanded.

TRBJ2-3,NA,TRBV30,NA,TGTGCCTGGAGTTGGTTAGCCAGCACAGATACGCAGTATTTT,CAWSWLASTDTQYF
TRBJ2-2,TRBD1,TRBV7-2,NA,TGTGCCAGCAGCCCGATGCAGGGGGCCGGGGAGCTGTTTTTT,CASSPMQGAGELFF
TRBJ1-6,TRBD1,TRBV5-5,NA,TGTGCCAGCAGCTTACAAGGGACAGGGGTTAATTCACCCCTCCACTTT,CASSLQGTGVNSPLHF
TRBJ1-4,NA,TRBV5-1,NA,TGCGCCAGCAGCCCAGGGAGAGGGACTAATGAAAAACTGTTTTTT,CASSPGRGTNEKLFF
TRBJ1-3,NA,TRBV10-1,NA,TGCGCCAGCAGTGACCTCAACTACACGGGAAACACCATATATTTT,CASSDLNYTGNTIYF
TRBJ2-1,NA,TRBV7-2,NA,TGTGCCAGCAGCTTAGAGGGTGAGCAGTTCTTC,CASSLEGEQFF
TRBJ2-7,TRBD1,TRBV28,once,TGTGCCAGCAGTTCCTGGGACAGGGGGCAAAGGGAGCAGTACTTC,CASSSWDRGQREQYF
TRBJ1-2,NA,TRBV4-2,NA,TGTGCCAGCAGCCAAGAAAGGGTGGGAACCTATGGCTACACCTTC,CASSQERVGTYGYTF
TRBJ2-1,NA,TRBV14,NA,TGTGCCAGCAGCCAGTACCTCTTAGTCGAGCAGTTCTTC,CASSQYLLVEQFF
TRBJ1-3,NA,TRBV10-3,NA,TGTGCCATCAGTGGGTCTGGAAACACCATATATTTT,CAISGSGNTIYF
TRBJ2-5,TRBD2,TRBV9,NA,TGTGCCAGCAGCGTACTAGCGGGGGTCCAAGAGACCCAGTACTTC,CASSVLAGVQETQYF
TRBJ2-1,NA,TRBV4-3,NA,TGCGCCAGCAGCGCGACTCCACAGGGTTTTGTAGGCAATGAGCAGTTCTTC,CASSATPQGFVGNEQFF
TRBJ2-7,TRBD1,TRBV28,once,TGTGCCAGCAGTGCAACAGGGGGCCCCTACGAGCAGTACTTC,CASSATGGPYEQYF
TRBJ1-5,NA,TRBV6-2/TRBV6-3,NA,TGTGCCAGCAGTTACGGTGCTAGCAATCAGCCCCAGCATTTT,CASSYGASNQPQHF
TRBJ2-1,NA,TRBV18,once,TGTGCCAGCTCACCATCCGGCAATGAGCAGTTCTTC,CASSPSGNEQFF
TRBJ2-2,NA,TRBV5-1,few,TGCGCCAGCAGCGCGGGCCTGGCTAACACCGGGGAGCTGTTTTTT,CASSAGLANTGELFF
TRBJ1-2,NA,TRBV14,NA,TGTGCCAGCAGCCAAGAAAGGATAGGAAGCTATGGCTACACCTTC,CASSQERIGSYGYTF
TRBJ2-7,NA,TRBV19,NA,TGTGCCAGTAGTATAGGGGCGGGGACGCCTCCCTACGAGCAGTACTTC,CASSIGAGTPPYEQYF
TRBJ1-2,NA,TRBV6-5,NA,TGTGCCAGCAGTTACATACAGGGAGCTAACTATGGCTACACCTTC,CASSYIQGANYGYTF
TRBJ1-1,NA,TRBV5-1,NA,TGCGCCAGCAGCTTGGGCGGGGGGACCATGAACACTGAAGCTTTCTTT,CASSLGGGTMNTEAFF
TRBJ2-1,NA,TRBV18,NA,TGTGCCAGCTCACCACTGGGACTGGCGGGGAATGAGCAGTTCTTC,CASSPLGLAGNEQFF
TRBJ1-3,NA,TRBV28,NA,TGTGCCAGCAGCTACTGGGACACCCGCACTCTTGGGAACACCATATATTTT,CASSYWDTRTLGNTIYF
TRBJ2-3,NA,TRBV3-1/TRBV3-2,NA,TGTGCCAGCAGCCAACAGGGATCTACGCAGTATTTT,CASSQQGSTQYF
TRBJ2-7,NA,TRBV20-1,NA,TGCAGTGCTAGAGTGGGGTCCGAGCAGTACTTC,CSARVGSEQYF
TRBJ2-7,TRBD2,TRBV11-2,NA,TGTGCCAGCAGCTTAGCTAGCGGGGGGGCCGTGTACGAGCAGTACTTC,CASSLASGGAVYEQYF
TRBJ2-5,TRBD2,TRBV5-1,NA,TGCGCCAGCGACCTCGGTAGCGGGGGTGAGACCCAGTACTTC,CASDLGSGGETQYF
TRBJ2-2,NA,TRBV5-6,NA,TGTGCCAGCAGCTTGGGAACCACCGGGGAGCTGTTTTTT,CASSLGTTGELFF
TRBJ2-2,TRBD2,TRBV7-8,few,TGTGCCAGCAGCCGCGGGCCTAGCGGAAACACCGGGGAGCTGTTTTTT,CASSRGPSGNTGELFF
TRBJ2-5,NA,TRBV5-1,once,TGCGCCAGCAGCTTAAAAGAGACCCAGTACTTC,CASSLKETQYF
TRBJ1-5,TRBD1,TRBV5-5,NA,TGTGCCAGCAGCTCGAATGGACAGGGGTATCAGCCCCAGCATTTT,CASSSNGQGYQPQHF
TRBJ1-5,TRBD1,TRBV19,NA,TGTGCCAGTACCAACCGGGACAGGGGTAGCAATCAGCCCCAGCATTTT,CASTNRDRGSNQPQHF
TRBJ1-4,NA,TRBV6-5,NA,TGTGCCAGCAGTCGACGACAGCCTCCTAATGAAAAACTGTTTTTT,CASSRRQPPNEKLFF
TRBJ1-5,NA,TRBV6-5,once,TGTGCCGCCGTTCGGGGTAGCAATCAGCCCCAGCATTTT,CAAVRGSNQPQHF
TRBJ1-4,NA,TRBV6-5,NA,TGTGCCAGCAGTTACTCGAGAGGCGGTGGAAAACTGTTTTTT,CASSYSRGGGKLFF
TRBJ2-3,NA,TRBV18,NA,TGTGCCAGCTCACCACCCGGGTCAGATACGCAGTATTTT,CASSPPGSDTQYF
TRBJ1-3,TRBD1,TRBV4-3,NA,TGCGCCAGCAGCCTCACGGACAGGGCTGGAAACACCATATATTTT,CASSLTDRAGNTIYF
TRBJ1-1,NA,TRBV6-5,NA,TGTGCCAGCAGACGGTGGCTGAACACTGAAGCTTTCTTT,CASRRWLNTEAFF
TRBJ2-7,TRBD2,TRBV9,NA,TGTGCCAGCGCCCCGGGACTAGCGAGTTCCTACGAGCAGTACTTC,CASAPGLASSYEQYF
TRBJ1-2,NA,TRBV6-1,NA,TGTGCCAGCAGTGAAGTAGGTGGAGGGACGGGCTATGGCTACACCTTC,CASSEVGGGTGYGYTF
TRBJ1-1,NA,TRBV28,NA,TGTGCCAGCAGTTTATTGGGGCAAACTGAAGCTTTCTTT,CASSLLGQTEAFF
TRBJ1-2,NA,TRBV19,NA,TGTGCCAGTAGTGCGGGACGTACCAACTATGGCTACACCTTC,CASSAGRTNYGYTF
TRBJ2-7,TRBD1,TRBV5-5,NA,TGTGCCAGCAGCTTCACAGGGGGCGCCGAGCAGTACTTC,CASSFTGGAEQYF
TRBJ2-1,NA,TRBV10-2,once,TGCGCCAGCAGTACGGGGGGCTCGGCTGAGCAGTTCTTC,CASSTGGSAEQFF
TRBJ1-1,TRBD1,TRBV11-3,NA,TGTGCCAGCAGCCCCGGGACAGGGAACACTGAAGCTTTCTTT,CASSPGTGNTEAFF
TRBJ2-2,NA,TRBV11-3,few,TGTGCCAGCAGTTATAGGACGTCGAACACCGGGGAGCTGTTTTTT,CASSYRTSNTGELFF
TRBJ1-3,NA,TRBV5-5,NA,TGTGCCAGCAGCTTGCACGGGGCTGGAAACACCATATATTTT,CASSLHGAGNTIYF
TRBJ2-3,NA,TRBV9,NA,TGTGCCAGCAGCGCGACAGTTTCTAGCACAGATACGCAGTATTTT,CASSATVSSTDTQYF
TRBJ1-5,NA,TRBV19,NA,TGTGCCAGTAGTATAGAAAAGGGGAATCAGCCCCAGCATTTT,CASSIEKGNQPQHF
TRBJ2-3,TRBD1,TRBV5-1,NA,TGCGCCAGCAGCTCCCTACCGACAGGGGGCATCACAGATACGCAGTATTTT,CASSSLPTGGITDTQYF
TRBJ1-6,NA,TRBV11-1,NA,TGTGCCAGCAGCCCTCGAGGGAGCTCCTATAATTCACCCCTCCACTTT,CASSPRGSSYNSPLHF
TRBJ2-7,NA,TRBV3-1/TRBV3-2,NA,TGTGCCAGCAGCCAAGATACAACAGGGAGAAAGTACGAGCAGTACTTC,CASSQDTTGRKYEQYF
TRBJ1-1,NA,TRBV5-1,NA,TGCGCCAGCAGCTTGGCCTCGAGGGACACTGAAGCTTTCTTT,CASSLASRDTEAFF
TRBJ1-5,NA,TRBV5-3,NA,TGTGCCAAACCGGGGGACCTACTTATATGCTATAGCAATCAGCCCCAGCATTTT,CAKPGDLLICYSNQPQHF
TRBJ1-5,NA,TRBV2,NA,TGTGCCAGCATCGAAGGAGGGGGGGGGCAGCCCCAGCATTTT,CASIEGGGGQPQHF
TRBJ1-3,NA,TRBV2,NA,TGTGCCAGCAGTGGAGACAGACCCTCTGGAAACACCATATATTTT,CASSGDRPSGNTIYF